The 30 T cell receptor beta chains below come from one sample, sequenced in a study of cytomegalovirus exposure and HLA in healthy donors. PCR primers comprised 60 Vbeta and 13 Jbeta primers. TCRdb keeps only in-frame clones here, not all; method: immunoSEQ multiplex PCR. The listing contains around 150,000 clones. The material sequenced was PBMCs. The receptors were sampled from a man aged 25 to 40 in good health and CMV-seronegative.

CDR3 sequence: CASRESRYQGRGNTIYF. CDR3 in DNA: TGTGCCAGCAGAGAGAGCCGTTATCAGGGCCGTGGAAACACCATATATTTT. The gene calls are TRBV5-5 and TRBJ1-3; a weak D match, TRBD1 (5 bases). Trimming left V 5 bases short and J 3 bases short, with 21 bases between. The CDR3 covers 17 residues. Germline V gene data show CDR1 as SGHKS and CDR2 as YYEKEE (reference sequence).

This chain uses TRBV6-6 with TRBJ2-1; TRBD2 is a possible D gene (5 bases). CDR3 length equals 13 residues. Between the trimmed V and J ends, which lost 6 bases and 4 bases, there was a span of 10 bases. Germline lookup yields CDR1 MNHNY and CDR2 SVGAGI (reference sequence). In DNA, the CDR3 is TGTGCCAGCAGACTAGACCCTTACAATGAGCAGTTCTTC. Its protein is CASRLDPYNEQFF.

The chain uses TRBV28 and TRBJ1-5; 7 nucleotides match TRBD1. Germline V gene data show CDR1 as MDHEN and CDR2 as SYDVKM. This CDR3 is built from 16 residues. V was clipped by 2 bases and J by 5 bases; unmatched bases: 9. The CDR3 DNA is TGTGCCAGCAGTTTAGGAGACAGGGTAGGTGATCAGCCCCAGCATTTT. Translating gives CASSLGDRVGDQPQHF.

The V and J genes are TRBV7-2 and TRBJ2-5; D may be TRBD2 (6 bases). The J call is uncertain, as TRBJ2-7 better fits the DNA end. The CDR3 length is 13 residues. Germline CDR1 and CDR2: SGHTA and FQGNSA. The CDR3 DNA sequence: TGTGCCAGCAGCTTAGAGGGCGGGGCCGAGCAGTACTTC. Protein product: CASSLEGGAEQYF.

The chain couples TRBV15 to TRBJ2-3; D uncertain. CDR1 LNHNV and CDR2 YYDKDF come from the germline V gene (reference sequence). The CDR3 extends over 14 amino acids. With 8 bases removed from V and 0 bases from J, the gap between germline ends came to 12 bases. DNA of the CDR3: TGTGCCACCGCGAAGACAACTAGCACAGATACGCAGTATTTT. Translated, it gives CATAKTTSTDTQYF. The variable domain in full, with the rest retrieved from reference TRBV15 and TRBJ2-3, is DAMVIQNPRYQVTQFGKPVTLSCSQTLNHNVMYWYQQKSSQAPKLLFHYYDKDFNNEADTPDNFQSRRPNTSFCFLDIRSPGLGDTAMYLCATAKTTSTDTQYFGPGTRLTVL.

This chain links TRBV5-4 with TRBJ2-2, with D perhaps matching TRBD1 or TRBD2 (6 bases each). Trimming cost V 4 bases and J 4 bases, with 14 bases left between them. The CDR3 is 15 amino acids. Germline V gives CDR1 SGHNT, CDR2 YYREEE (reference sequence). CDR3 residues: CASSLGGKTTGELFF. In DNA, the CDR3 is TGTGCCAGCAGCCTGGGGGGCAAGACCACCGGGGAGCTGTTTTTT.

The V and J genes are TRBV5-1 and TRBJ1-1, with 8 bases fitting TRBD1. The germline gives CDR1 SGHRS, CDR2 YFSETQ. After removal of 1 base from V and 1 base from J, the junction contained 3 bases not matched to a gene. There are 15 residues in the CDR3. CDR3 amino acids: CASSLWQGANTEAFF. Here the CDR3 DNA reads TGCGCCAGCAGCTTGTGGCAGGGGGCGAACACTGAAGCTTTCTTT. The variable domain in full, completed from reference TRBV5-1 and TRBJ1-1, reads KAGVTQTPRYLIKTRGQQVTLSCSPISGHRSVSWYQQTPGQGLQFLFEYFSETQRNKGNFPGRFSGRQFSNSRSEMNVSTLELGDSALYLCASSLWQGANTEAFFGQGTRLTVV.

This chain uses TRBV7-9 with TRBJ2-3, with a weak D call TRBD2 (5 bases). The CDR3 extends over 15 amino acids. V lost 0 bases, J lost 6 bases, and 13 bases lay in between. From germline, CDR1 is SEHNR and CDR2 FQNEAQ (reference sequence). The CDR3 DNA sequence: TGTGCCAGCAGCTTAGCGCTAAGGAGGTCGGATACGCAGTATTTT. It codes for CASSLALRRSDTQYF.

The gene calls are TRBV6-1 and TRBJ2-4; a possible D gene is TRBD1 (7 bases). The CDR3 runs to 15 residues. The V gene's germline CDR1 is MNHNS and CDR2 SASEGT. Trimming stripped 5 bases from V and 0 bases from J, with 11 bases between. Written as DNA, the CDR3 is TGTGCCAGCAGTCAGGGGGGACTAGCCAAAAACATTCAGTACTTC. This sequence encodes CASSQGGLAKNIQYF.

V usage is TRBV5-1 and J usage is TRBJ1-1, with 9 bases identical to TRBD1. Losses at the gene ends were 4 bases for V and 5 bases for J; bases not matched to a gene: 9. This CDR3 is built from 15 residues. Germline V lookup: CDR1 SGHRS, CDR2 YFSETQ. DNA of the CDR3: TGCGCCAGCAGCAGTACCGGGACAGGGAGGACTGAAGCTTTCTTT. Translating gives CASSSTGTGRTEAFF.

The CDR3 region is CASSHIGLADISGANVLTF. The CDR3 region has the DNA TGCGCCAGCAGCCATATCGGACTAGCGGATATATCTGGGGCCAACGTCCTGACTTTC. This chain links TRBV4-1 with TRBJ2-6; 10 bases align to TRBD2. The CDR3 loop spans 19 amino acids. The V gene's germline CDR1 is MGHRA and CDR2 YSYEKL. V gave up 3 bases and J gave up 1 base; unmatched junction bases: 9.

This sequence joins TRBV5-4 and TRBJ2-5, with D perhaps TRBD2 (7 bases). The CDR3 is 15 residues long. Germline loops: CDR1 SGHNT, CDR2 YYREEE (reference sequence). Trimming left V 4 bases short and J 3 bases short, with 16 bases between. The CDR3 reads CASSLGGRQEETQYF. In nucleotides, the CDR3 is TGTGCCAGCAGCCTGGGGGGGCGACAGGAAGAGACCCAGTACTTC.

The DNA for the CDR3 is TGTGCCAGCAGCTTGTTTCAACCCACTAGCGAGGGGTACAATGAGCAGTTCTTC. Translated: CASSLFQPTSEGYNEQFF. The chain is built from TRBV5-7 and TRBJ2-1, with 7 bases that match TRBD2. TRBV5-7 is assigned to the ORF class and has an uncertain function. The CDR3 consists of 18 residues. The V segment lost 1 base and the J segment 4 bases; nucleotides outside the gene matches: 14.

CDR3 region: CASSSTGYEQYF. The CDR3 region has the DNA TGTGCCAGCAGTTCGACGGGCTACGAGCAGTACTTC. The rearrangement joins TRBV28 to TRBJ2-7; D is uncertain. The CDR3 length is 12 residues. CDR1 is MDHEN, CDR2 SYDVKM, per germline. Trimming took off 4 bases at V and 3 bases at J, with 7 bases between the two ends.

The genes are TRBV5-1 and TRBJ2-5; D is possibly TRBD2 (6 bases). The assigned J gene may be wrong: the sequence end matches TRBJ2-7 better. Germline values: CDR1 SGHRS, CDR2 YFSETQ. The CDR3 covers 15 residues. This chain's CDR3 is CASSPAGTGKAEQYF. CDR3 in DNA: TGCGCCAGCAGCCCGGCGGGGACGGGGAAGGCCGAGCAGTACTTC.

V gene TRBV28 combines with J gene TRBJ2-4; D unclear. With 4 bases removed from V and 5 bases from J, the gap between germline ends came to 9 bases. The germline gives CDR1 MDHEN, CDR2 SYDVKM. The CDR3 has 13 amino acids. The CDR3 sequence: CASSYDMENIQYF. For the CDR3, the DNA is TGTGCCAGCAGTTACGACATGGAAAACATTCAGTACTTC.

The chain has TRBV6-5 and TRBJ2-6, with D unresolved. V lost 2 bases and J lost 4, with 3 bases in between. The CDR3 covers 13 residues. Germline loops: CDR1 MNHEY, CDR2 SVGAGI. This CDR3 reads CASSYQGANVLTF. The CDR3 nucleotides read TGTGCCAGCAGTTACCAAGGGGCCAACGTCCTGACTTTC.

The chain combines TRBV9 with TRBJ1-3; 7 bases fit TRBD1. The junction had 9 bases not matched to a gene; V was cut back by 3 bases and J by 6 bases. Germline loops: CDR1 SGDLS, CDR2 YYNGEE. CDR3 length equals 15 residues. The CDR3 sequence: CASSGRYRGTNTIYF. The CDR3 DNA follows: TGTGCCAGCAGCGGACGATACAGGGGAACAAACACCATATATTTT.

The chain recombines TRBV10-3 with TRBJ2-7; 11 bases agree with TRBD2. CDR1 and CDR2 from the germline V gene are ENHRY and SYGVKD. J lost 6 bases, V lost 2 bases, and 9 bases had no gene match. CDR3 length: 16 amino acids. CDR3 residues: CAISELLAGGSGEQYF. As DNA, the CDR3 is TGTGCCATCAGTGAGCTCCTAGCGGGAGGATCTGGCGAGCAGTACTTC.

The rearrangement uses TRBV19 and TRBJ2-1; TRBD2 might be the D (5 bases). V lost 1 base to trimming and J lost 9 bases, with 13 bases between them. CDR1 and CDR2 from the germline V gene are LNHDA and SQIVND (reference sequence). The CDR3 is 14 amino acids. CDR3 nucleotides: TGTGCCAGTAGTATAGGTCCCAGGCGGGCTGAGCAGTTCTTC. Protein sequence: CASSIGPRRAEQFF.

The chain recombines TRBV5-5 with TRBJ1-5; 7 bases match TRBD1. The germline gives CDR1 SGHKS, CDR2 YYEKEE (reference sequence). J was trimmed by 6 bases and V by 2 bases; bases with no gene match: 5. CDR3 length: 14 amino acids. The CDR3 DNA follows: TGTGCCAGCAGCTTAGGGACAGAGATTCAGCCCCAGCATTTT. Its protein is CASSLGTEIQPQHF.

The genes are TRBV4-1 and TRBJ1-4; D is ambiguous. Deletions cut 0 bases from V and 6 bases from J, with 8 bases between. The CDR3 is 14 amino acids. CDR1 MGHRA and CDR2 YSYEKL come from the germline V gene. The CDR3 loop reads CASSQDTTDEKLFF. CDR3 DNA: TGCGCCAGCAGCCAAGATACCACAGATGAAAAACTGTTTTTT.

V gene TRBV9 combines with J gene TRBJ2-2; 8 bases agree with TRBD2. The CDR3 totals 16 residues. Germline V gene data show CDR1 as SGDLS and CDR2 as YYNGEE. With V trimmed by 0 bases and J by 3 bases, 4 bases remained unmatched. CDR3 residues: CASSVDPGGHTGELFF. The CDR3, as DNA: TGTGCCAGCAGCGTAGACCCGGGGGGGCACACCGGGGAGCTGTTTTTT.

Written as DNA, the CDR3 is TGTGCCAGCAGCTTAGGGTCTGGGGGGGGTCGGCAGCCCCAGCATTTT. Translating it yields CASSLGSGGGRQPQHF. The chain links TRBV7-2 to TRBJ1-5; D might be TRBD1 (5 bases). The length of the CDR3 is 16 residues. CDR1 is SGHTA and CDR2 is FQGNSA in the germline V gene. The V and J ends lost 1 base and 7 bases respectively, with 17 bases between them. Looking up the rest from reference TRBV7-2 and TRBJ1-5 gives the full variable domain: GAGVSQSPSNKVTEKGKDVELRCDPISGHTALYWYRQSLGQGLEFLIYFQGNSAPDKSGLPSDRFSAERTGGSVSTLTIQRTQQEDSAVYLCASSLGSGGGRQPQHFGDGTRLSIL.

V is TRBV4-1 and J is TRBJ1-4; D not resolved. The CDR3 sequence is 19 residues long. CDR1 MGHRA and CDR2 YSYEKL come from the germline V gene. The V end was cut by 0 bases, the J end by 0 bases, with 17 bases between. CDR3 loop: CASSQDEIRSIATNEKLFF. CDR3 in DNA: TGCGCCAGCAGCCAAGATGAAATCCGGAGTATTGCAACTAATGAAAAACTGTTTTTT.

CDR3 protein: CASSPFGQGYEKLFF. DNA of the CDR3: TGTGCCAGCAGTCCCTTTGGACAGGGGTATGAAAAACTGTTTTTT. The rearrangement uses TRBV2 and TRBJ1-4, with 9 bases aligning to TRBD1. Germline-derived CDR1 and CDR2 are SNHLY and FYNNEI. Trimming took 5 bases from V and 6 from J; bases not matched to a gene: 7. This CDR3 is built from 15 residues.

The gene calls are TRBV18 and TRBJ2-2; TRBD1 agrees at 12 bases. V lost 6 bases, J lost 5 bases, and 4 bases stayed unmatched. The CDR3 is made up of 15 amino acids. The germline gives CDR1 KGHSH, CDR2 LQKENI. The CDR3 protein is CASSQGQGATGELFF. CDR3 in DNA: TGTGCCAGCTCCCAGGGACAGGGGGCGACCGGGGAGCTGTTTTTT.

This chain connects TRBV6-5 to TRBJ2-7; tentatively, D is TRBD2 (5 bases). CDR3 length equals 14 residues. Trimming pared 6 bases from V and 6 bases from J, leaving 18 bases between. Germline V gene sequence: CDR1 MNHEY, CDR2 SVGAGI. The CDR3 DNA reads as TGTGCCAGCAGCCCCCAAGGGAGAGAGGGCGAGCAGTACTTC. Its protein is CASSPQGREGEQYF.

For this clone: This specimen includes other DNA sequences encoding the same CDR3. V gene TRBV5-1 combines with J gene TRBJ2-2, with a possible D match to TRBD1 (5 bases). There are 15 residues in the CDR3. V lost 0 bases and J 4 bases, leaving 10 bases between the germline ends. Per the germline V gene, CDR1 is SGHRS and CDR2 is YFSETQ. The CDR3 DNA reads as TGCGCCAGCAGCTTGGAGCAGGGAAGCACCGGGGAGCTGTTTTTT. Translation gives CASSLEQGSTGELFF.

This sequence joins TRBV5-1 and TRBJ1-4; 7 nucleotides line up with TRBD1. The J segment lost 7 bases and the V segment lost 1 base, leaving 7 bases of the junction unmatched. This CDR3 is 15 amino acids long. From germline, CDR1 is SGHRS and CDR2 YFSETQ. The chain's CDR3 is CASSLMGQSSEKLFF. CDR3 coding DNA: TGCGCCAGCAGCTTGATGGGACAGAGTTCTGAAAAACTGTTTTTT.